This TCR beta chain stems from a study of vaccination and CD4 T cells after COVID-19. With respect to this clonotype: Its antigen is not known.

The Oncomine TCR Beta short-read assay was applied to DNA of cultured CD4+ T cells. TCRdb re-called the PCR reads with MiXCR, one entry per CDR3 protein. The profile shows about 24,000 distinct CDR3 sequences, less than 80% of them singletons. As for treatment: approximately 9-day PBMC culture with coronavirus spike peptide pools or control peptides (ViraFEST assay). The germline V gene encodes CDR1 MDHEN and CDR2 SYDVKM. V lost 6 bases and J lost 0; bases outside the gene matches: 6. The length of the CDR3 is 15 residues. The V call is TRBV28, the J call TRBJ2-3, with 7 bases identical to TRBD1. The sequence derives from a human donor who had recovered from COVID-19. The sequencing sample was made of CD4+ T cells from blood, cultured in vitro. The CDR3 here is CASRPPDRSTDTQYF. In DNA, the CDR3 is TGTGCCAGCAGACCTCCGGACAGGAGCACAGATACGCAGTATTTT.